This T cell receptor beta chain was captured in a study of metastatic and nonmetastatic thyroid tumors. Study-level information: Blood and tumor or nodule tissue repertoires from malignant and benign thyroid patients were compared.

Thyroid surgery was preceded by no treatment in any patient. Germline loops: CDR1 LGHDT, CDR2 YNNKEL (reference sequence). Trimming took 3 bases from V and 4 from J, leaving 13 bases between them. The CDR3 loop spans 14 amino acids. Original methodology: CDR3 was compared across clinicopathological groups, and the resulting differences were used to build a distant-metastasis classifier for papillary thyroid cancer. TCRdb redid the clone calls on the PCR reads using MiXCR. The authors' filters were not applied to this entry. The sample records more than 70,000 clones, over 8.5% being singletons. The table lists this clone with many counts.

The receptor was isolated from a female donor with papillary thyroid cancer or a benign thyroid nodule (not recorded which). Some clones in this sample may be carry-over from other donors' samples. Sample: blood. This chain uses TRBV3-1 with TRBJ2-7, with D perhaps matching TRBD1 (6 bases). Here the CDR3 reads CASSQVGGKYEQYF. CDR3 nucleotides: TGTGCCAGCAGCCAGGTTGGGGGCAAGTACGAGCAGTACTTC.